The 19 T cell receptor beta chains below come from one sample, sequenced in a study of blood T cells in healthy people across ages. A J-beta primer mix and a sample-barcoded 5' primer were used in a second PCR of roughly 6 to 12 cycles. Each CDR3 protein is one row after TCRdb ran MiXCR on the 5' RACE reads. The sample carries around 800,000 distinct CDR3 sequences, approximately 48% recorded once. Sequenced sample: blood. These TCRs come from a man aged 60 to 69 in good health.

The chain is built from TRBV11-1 and TRBJ1-1; a possible D gene is TRBD1 (5 bases). Between the trimmed V and J ends, which lost 3 bases and 3 bases, there was a span of 14 bases. This CDR3 region has 15 residues. Looked up from germline, CDR1 is SGHAT and CDR2 is FQDESV (reference sequence). In DNA form, the CDR3 reads TGTGCCAGCAGCTTTTGGGGCAGGGCGGACACTGAAGCTTTCTTT. It encodes CASSFWGRADTEAFF.

The chain uses TRBV2 and TRBJ2-7, with 8 bases lining up with TRBD2. This CDR3 is built from 13 residues. J lost 2 bases, V lost 7 bases, and 4 bases had no gene match. In germline, CDR1 is SNHLY, CDR2 FYNNEI. The chain's CDR3 is CASIGGGTYEQYF. DNA of the CDR3: TGTGCCAGCATCGGGGGGGGGACCTACGAGCAGTACTTC.

The gene calls are TRBV18 and TRBJ2-1, with a tentative D call TRBD1 (6 bases). CDR1 and CDR2 from the germline V gene are KGHSH and LQKENI. This CDR3 contains 12 residues. The germline V and J ends were trimmed by 4 bases and 8 bases, with 9 bases remaining between them. CDR3 DNA: TGTGCCAGCTCACAAAACAGGGATGAGCAGTTCTTC. Translated, it gives CASSQNRDEQFF.

The rearrangement joins TRBV5-8 to TRBJ1-2; D might be TRBD1 (6 bases). Germline CDR1 SGHTS, CDR2 YDEGEE. Trimming pared 7 bases from V and 7 bases from J, leaving 17 bases between. The CDR3 consists of 13 residues. CDR3 region: CASRLRGNPGYTF. Here the CDR3 DNA reads TGTGCCAGCCGGCTCAGGGGAAATCCTGGCTACACCTTC.

This sequence joins TRBV7-2 and TRBJ1-2; 9 bases align to TRBD1. Trimming at V came to 6 bases and at J to 8 bases, leaving 7 bases not matched to a gene. The CDR3 is 13 amino acids. Germline V gives CDR1 SGHTA, CDR2 FQGNSA. CDR3 bases: TGTGCCAGCAGTTACAGGGGGCGCGGCGGCTACACCTTC. It translates to CASSYRGRGGYTF.

With regard to this clonotype: The junction departs from germline at one end; a sequencing error may be responsible. J is TRBJ1-2 and V is TRBV12-3 or TRBV12-4; D gene ambiguous. The CDR3 totals 11 residues. CDR3 sequence (DNA): TGCGCCAGCAGTCCACAGACGGGCTACACCTTC. Residues: CASSPQTGYTF.

The genes are TRBV7-8 and TRBJ1-2; no firm D call. The germline V gene has CDR1 SGHVS and CDR2 FQNEAQ. The V end was cut by 5 bases, the J end by 7 bases, with 14 bases between. CDR3 length: 13 residues. The CDR3 here is CASSPPGRAGYTF. The CDR3 DNA is TGTGCCAGCAGCCCGCCCGGAAGGGCTGGCTACACCTTC.

This clonotype occurred a few times. The CDR3 bases are TGTGCCAGCAGTTCCTTGAGTTACAGTACCACTAGCACAGATACGCAGTATTTT. Protein: CASSSLSYSTTSTDTQYF. The chain is built from TRBV11-3 and TRBJ2-3; D unresolved. Germline V gene lookup returns CDR1 SGHNT and CDR2 YENEEA. CDR3 length: 18 residues. V was trimmed by 6 bases and J by 0 bases, leaving 22 bases between them.

The CDR3 DNA sequence: TGTGCCAGCAGTGCCGTGGGGGGACAGGGAACCTACGAGCAGTACTTC. It yields the protein CASSAVGGQGTYEQYF. The chain recombines TRBV6-6 with TRBJ2-7; 9 bases are a match to TRBD1. Per the germline V gene, CDR1 is MNHNY and CDR2 is SVGAGI (reference sequence). This CDR3 is built from 16 residues. V was pared by 5 bases and J by 2 bases, with 10 bases of the junction left unmatched.

The rearrangement links TRBV4-1 to TRBJ2-3; D remains unclear. The V gene's germline CDR1 is MGHRA and CDR2 YSYEKL. The CDR3 is 14 amino acids. With 1 base removed from V and 4 bases from J, the gap between germline ends came to 9 bases. The CDR3: CASSQAVRADTQYF. In nucleotides, the CDR3 is TGCGCCAGCAGCCAAGCGGTCCGCGCAGATACGCAGTATTTT.

The J gene is TRBJ1-2, the V gene TRBV6-6, with D tentatively TRBD1 (5 bases). CDR1 is MNHNY, CDR2 SVGAGI, per germline (reference sequence). This CDR3 is 13 amino acids long. V lost 5 bases to trimming and J lost 6 bases, with 13 bases between them. The CDR3 spells CASSKGRDHGYTF. CDR3 in DNA: TGTGCCAGCAGTAAGGGGCGAGACCATGGCTACACCTTC.

To note about this clonotype: An end of the junction does not agree with germline; a read error may underlie this. V usage is TRBV7-9 and J usage is TRBJ2-5; D is ambiguous. Per germline, CDR1 SEHNR and CDR2 FQNEAQ (reference sequence). There are 12 residues in the CDR3. The CDR3: CASRDGQEAQYF. CDR3 bases: TGTGCCAGCAGGGATGGCCAAGAGGCCCAGTACTTC.

The chain employs TRBV11-2 and TRBJ2-5, with 8 bases lining up with TRBD2. CDR1 SGHAT and CDR2 FQNNGV come from the germline V gene. With 1 base clipped from V and 7 bases from J, the junction kept 8 bases outside the gene matches. CDR3 length: 15 residues. As DNA, the CDR3 is TGTGCCAGCAGCTTAGCGATTGGTAGCGGGGCGACCCAGTACTTC. This codes for CASSLAIGSGATQYF.

This sequence joins TRBV6-2 or TRBV6-3 and TRBJ2-3; TRBD2 might be the D (6 bases). The length of the CDR3 is 14 residues. V lost 0 bases, J lost 5 bases, and 9 bases lay in between. Germline loops: CDR1 MNHEY, CDR2 SVGEGT. For the CDR3, the DNA is TGTGCCAGCAGTTACTCGGGGCGGGGAGATACGCAGTATTTT. The encoded protein is CASSYSGRGDTQYF.

The V call is TRBV6-4, the J call TRBJ2-2, with 7 bases fitting TRBD1. V lost 7 bases and J lost 3; bases outside the gene matches: 5. The CDR3 is 14 residues long. Germline loops: CDR1 MRHNA, CDR2 SNTAGT. The CDR3 protein is CASKRTGDTGELFF. The CDR3 DNA follows: TGTGCCAGCAAAAGAACAGGGGACACCGGGGAGCTGTTTTTT.

This clonotype was detected a few times. The chain links TRBV12-5 to TRBJ2-4, with D unresolved. The germline CDR1 and CDR2 sequences are LGHNT and FRNRAP. The CDR3 contains 12 residues. V was pared by 1 base and J by 7 bases, with 5 bases between. The CDR3 spells CASGLAPNIQYF. DNA of the CDR3: TGTGCTAGTGGTTTGGCCCCCAACATTCAGTACTTC.

The chain has TRBV30 and TRBJ2-3; D not resolved. Trimming pared 3 bases from V and 1 base from J, leaving 8 bases between. This CDR3 has 13 residues. The germline CDR1 and CDR2 sequences are GTSNPN and SVGIG (reference sequence). The CDR3 DNA follows: TGTGCCTGGAGCGGAGCGCGCACAGATACGCAGTATTTT. Translation gives CAWSGARTDTQYF.

The chain has TRBV18 and TRBJ2-7, with 7 positions matching TRBD2. The V gene's germline CDR1 is KGHSH and CDR2 LQKENI. This CDR3 is 13 amino acids long. J lost 7 bases, V lost 1 base, and 4 bases had no gene match. The CDR3 nucleotides read TGTGCCAGCTCACCACGAGGGGAGGGAGAGCAGTACTTC. Protein sequence: CASSPRGEGEQYF.

Here the CDR3 DNA reads TGTGCCAGCAGCTTAGTGGACAGGGGTAGTGAGCTAGGTGGCTACACCTTC. As protein: CASSLVDRGSELGGYTF. The chain has TRBV7-2 and TRBJ1-2; 9 nucleotides match TRBD1. CDR3 size: 17 residues. Trimming at V came to 1 base and at J to 7 bases, leaving 13 bases not matched to a gene. Germline loops: CDR1 SGHTA, CDR2 FQGNSA.